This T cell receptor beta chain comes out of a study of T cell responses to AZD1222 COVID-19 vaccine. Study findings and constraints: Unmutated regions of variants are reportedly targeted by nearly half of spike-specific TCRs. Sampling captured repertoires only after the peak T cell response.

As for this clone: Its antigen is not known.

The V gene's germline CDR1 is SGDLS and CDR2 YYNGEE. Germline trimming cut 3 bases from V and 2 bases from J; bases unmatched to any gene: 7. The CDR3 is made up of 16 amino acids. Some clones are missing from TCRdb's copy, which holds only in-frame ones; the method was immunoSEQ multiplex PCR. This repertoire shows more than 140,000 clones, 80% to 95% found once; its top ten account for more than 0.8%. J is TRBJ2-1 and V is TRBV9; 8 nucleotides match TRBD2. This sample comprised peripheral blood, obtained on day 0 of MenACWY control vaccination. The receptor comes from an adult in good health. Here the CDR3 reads CASSGSGGRPYNEQFF. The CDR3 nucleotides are TGTGCCAGCAGCGGATCGGGGGGGCGGCCCTACAATGAGCAGTTCTTC.